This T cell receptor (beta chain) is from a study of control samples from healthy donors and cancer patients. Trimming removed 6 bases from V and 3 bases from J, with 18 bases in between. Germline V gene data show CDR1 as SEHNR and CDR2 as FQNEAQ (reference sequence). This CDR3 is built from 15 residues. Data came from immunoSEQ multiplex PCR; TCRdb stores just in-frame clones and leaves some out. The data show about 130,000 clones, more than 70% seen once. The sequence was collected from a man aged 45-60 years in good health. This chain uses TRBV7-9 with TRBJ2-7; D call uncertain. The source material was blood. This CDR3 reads CASSPPSTGVYEQYF. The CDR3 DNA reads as TGTGCCAGCAGTCCCCCGTCGACTGGAGTCTACGAGCAGTACTTC. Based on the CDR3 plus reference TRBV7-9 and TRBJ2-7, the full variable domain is DTGVSQNPRHKITKRGQNVTFRCDPISEHNRLYWYRQTLGQGPEFLTYFQNEAQLEKSRLLSDRFSAERPKGSFSTLEIQRTEQGDSAMYLCASSPPSTGVYEQYFGPGTRLTVT.